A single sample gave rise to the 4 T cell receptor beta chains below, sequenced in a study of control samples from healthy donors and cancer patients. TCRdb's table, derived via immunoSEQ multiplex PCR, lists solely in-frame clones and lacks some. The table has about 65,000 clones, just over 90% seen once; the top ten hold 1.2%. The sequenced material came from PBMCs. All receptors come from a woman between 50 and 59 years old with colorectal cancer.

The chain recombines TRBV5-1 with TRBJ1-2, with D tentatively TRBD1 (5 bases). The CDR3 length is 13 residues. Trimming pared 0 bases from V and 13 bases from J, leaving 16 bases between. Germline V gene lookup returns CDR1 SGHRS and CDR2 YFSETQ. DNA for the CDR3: TGCGCCAGCAGCTTGGACGGCTGGGGGGGTGCCACCTTC. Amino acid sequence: CASSLDGWGGATF.

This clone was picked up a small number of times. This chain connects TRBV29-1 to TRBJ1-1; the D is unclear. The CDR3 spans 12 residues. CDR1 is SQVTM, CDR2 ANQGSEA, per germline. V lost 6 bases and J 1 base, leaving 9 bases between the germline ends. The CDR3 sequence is CSVGFGNTEAFF. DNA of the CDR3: TGCAGCGTGGGCTTCGGGAACACTGAAGCTTTCTTT.

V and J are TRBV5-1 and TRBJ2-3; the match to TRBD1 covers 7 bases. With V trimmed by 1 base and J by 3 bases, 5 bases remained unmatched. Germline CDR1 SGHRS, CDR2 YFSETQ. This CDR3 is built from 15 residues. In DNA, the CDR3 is TGCGCCAGCAGCTTGAGAGGGGACAGAACAGATACGCAGTATTTT. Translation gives CASSLRGDRTDTQYF.

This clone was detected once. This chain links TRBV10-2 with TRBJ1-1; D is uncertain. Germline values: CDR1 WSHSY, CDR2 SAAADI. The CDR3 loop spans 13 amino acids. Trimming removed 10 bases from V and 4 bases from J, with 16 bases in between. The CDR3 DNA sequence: TGCGCCACCGGCGGGAGGGAGGGCACTGAAGCTTTCTTT. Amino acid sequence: CATGGREGTEAFF.